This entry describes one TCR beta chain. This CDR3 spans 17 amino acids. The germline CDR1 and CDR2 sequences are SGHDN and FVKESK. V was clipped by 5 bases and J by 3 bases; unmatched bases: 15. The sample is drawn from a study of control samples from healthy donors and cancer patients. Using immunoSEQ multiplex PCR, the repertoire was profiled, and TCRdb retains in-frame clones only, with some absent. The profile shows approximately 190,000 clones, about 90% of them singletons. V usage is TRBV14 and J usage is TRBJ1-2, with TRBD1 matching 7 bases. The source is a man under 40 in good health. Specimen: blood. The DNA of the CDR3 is TGTGCCAGCAGCATAGTTGGCGTGACGGGACAGCACTATGGCTACACCTTC. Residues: CASSIVGVTGQHYGYTF.